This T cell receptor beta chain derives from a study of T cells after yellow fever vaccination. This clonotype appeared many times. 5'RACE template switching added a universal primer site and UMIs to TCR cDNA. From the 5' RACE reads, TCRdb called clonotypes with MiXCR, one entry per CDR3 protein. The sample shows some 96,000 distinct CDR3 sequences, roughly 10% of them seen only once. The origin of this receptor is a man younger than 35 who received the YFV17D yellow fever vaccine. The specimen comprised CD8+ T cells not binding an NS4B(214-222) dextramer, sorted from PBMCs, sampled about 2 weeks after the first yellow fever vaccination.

As DNA, the CDR3 is TGCGCCAGCAGCACCCCGGGACAGATCTATGGCTACACCTTC. This translates into CASSTPGQIYGYTF. This chain joins TRBV4-1 and TRBJ1-2; 7 bases match TRBD1. Germline V CDR1 and CDR2: MGHRA, YSYEKL. The CDR3 sequence is 14 residues long. V lost 5 bases and J lost 4; bases outside the gene matches: 7.